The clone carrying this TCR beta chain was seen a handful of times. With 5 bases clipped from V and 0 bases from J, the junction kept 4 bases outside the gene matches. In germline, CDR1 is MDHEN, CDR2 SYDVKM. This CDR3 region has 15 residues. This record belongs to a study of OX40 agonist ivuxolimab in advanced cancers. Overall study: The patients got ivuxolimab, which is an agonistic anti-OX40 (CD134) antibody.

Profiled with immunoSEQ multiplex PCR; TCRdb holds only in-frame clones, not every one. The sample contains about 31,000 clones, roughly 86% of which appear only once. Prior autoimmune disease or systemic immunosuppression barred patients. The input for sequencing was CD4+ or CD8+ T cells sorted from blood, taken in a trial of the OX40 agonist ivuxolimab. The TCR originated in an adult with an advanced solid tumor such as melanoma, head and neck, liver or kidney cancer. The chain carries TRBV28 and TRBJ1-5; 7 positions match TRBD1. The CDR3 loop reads CASSRQGYSNQPQHF. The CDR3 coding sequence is TGTGCCAGCAGTCGACAGGGCTATAGCAATCAGCCCCAGCATTTT.